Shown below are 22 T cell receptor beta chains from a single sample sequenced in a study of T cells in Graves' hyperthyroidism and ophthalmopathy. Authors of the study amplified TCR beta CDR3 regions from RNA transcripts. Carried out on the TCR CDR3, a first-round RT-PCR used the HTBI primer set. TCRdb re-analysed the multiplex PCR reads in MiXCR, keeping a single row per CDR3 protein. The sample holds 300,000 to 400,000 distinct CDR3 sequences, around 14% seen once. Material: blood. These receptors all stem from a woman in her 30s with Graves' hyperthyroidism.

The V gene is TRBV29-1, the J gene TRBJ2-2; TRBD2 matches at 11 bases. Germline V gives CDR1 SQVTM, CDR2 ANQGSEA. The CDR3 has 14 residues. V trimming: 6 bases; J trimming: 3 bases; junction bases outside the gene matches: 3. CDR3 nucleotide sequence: TGCAGCGTACCTAGCGGGAGGCACACCGGGGAGCTGTTTTTT. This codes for CSVPSGRHTGELFF.

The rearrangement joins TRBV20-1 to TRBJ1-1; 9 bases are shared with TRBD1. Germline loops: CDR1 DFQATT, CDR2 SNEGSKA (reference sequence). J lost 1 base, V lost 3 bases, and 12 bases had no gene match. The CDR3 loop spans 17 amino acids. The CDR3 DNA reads TGCAGTGCTAGGAGGGGGACAGGGCGGTTGAGGAACACTGAAGCTTTCTTT. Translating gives CSARRGTGRLRNTEAFF.

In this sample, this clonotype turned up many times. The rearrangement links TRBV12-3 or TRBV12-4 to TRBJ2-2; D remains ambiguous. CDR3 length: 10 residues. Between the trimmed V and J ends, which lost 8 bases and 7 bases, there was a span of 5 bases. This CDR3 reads CASHGGELFF. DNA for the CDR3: TGTGCCAGCCACGGCGGGGAGCTGTTTTTT.

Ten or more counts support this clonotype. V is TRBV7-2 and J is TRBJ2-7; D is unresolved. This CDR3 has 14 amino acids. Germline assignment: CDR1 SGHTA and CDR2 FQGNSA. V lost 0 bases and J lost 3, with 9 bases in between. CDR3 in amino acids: CASSLALSNYEQYF. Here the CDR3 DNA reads TGTGCCAGCAGCTTAGCGCTTTCTAACTACGAGCAGTACTTC.

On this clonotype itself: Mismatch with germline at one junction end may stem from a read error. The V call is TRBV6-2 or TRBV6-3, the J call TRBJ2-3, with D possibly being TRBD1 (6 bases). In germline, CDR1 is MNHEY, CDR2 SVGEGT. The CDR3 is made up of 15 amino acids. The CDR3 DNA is TGTACCAGCAGTTACAGGGCAGGGGAGACAGATACGCAGTATTTT. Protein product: CTSSYRAGETDTQYF.

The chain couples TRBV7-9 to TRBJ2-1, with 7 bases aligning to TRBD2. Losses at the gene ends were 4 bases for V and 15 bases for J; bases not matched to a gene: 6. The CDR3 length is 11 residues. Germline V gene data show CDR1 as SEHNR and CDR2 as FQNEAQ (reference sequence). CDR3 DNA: TGTGCCAGCAGCTCCGGGGGAGGGACGTTCTTC. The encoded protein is CASSSGGGTFF.

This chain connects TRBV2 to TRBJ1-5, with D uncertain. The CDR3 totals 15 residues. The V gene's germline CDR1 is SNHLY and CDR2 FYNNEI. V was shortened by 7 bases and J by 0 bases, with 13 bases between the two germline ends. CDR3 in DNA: TGTGCCAGCAAAAACGGGGATATTAGCAATCAGCCCCAGCATTTT. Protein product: CASKNGDISNQPQHF.

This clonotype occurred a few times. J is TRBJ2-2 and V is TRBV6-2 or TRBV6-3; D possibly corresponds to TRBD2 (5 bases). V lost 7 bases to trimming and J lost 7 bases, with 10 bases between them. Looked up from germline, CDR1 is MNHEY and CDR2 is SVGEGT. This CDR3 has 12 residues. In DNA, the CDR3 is TGTGCCAGCACACCTAGCTTCGGGGAGCTGTTTTTT. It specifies CASTPSFGELFF.

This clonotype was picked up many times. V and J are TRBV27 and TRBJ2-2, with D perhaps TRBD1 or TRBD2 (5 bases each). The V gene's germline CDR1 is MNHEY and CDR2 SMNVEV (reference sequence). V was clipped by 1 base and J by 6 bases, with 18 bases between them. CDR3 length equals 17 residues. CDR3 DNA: TGTGCCAGCAGTTTATTCCTCCGGGACCCTAACCCCGGGGAGCTGTTTTTT. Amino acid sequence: CASSLFLRDPNPGELFF.

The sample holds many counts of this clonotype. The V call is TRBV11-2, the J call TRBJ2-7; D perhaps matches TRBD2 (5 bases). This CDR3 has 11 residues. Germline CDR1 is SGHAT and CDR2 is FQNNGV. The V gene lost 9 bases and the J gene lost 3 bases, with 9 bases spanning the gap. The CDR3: CASRRDYEQYF. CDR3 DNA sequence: TGTGCCAGTCGACGGGACTACGAGCAGTACTTC.

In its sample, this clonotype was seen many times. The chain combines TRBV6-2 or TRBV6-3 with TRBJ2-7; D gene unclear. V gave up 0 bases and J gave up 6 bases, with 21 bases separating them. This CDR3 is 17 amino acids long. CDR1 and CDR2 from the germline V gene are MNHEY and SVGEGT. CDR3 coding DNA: TGTGCCAGCAGTTACTCGCGCAAGAAGACACGTTTCTCCGAGCAGTACTTC. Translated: CASSYSRKKTRFSEQYF.

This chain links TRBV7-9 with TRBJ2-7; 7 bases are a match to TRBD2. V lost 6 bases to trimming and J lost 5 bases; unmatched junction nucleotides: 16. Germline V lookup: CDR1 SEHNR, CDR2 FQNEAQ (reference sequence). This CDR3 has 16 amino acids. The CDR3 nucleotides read TGTGCCAGCAGTTCCCTTCGGCGGGAGAGGTCGAACGAGCAGTACTTC. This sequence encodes CASSSLRRERSNEQYF.

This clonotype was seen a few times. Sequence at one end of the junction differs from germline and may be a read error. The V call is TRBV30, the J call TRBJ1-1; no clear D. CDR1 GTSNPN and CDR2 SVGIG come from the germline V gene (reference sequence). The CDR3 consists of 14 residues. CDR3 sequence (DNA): TGTGCCTGGAGTGCCCAGCGCCGTAACACTGAAGCTCTCTTT. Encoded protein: CAWSAQRRNTEALF.

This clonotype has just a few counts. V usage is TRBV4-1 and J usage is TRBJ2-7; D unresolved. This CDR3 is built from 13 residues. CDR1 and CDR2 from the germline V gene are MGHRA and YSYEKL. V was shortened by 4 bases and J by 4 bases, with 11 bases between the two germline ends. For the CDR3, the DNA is TGCGCCAGCAGCCCCCTCGTAGGGTACGAGCAGTACTTC. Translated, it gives CASSPLVGYEQYF.

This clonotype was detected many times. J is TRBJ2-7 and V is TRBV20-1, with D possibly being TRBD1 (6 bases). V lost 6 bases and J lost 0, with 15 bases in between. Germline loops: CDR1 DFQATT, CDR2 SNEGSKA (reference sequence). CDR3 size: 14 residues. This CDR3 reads CSASGAIFSYEQYF. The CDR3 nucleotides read TGCAGTGCATCAGGGGCGATATTCTCCTACGAGCAGTACTTC.

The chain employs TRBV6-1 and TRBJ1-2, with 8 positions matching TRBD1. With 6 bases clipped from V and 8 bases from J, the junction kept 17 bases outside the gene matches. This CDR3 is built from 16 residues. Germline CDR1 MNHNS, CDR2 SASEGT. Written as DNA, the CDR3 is TGTGCCAGCAGAGTTAGTTCGGGACAGGATAGTTTCGGCTACACCTTC. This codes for CASRVSSGQDSFGYTF.

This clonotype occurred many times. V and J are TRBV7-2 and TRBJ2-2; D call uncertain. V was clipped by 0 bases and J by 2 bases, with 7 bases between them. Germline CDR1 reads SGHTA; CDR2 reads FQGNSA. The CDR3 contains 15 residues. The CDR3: CASSLATANTGELFF. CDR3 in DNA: TGTGCCAGCAGCTTAGCTACCGCAAACACCGGGGAGCTGTTTTTT.

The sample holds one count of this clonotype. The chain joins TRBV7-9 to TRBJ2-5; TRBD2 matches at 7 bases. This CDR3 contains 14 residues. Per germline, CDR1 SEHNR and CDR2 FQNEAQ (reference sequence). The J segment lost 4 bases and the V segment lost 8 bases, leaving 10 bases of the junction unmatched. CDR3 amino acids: CASRAGVLLETQYF. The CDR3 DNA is TGTGCCAGCCGGGCGGGAGTCCTACTAGAGACCCAGTACTTC. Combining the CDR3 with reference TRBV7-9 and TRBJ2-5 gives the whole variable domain DTGVSQNPRHKITKRGQNVTFRCDPISEHNRLYWYRQTLGQGPEFLTYFQNEAQLEKSRLLSDRFSAERPKGSFSTLEIQRTEQGDSAMYLCASRAGVLLETQYFGPGTRLLVL.

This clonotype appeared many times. CDR3 in amino acids: CSVEARDRVDTQYF. Written as DNA, the CDR3 is TGCAGCGTTGAAGCCCGGGACAGGGTGGATACGCAGTATTTT. The rearrangement joins TRBV29-1 to TRBJ2-3; 9 nucleotides line up with TRBD1. V shed 1 base, J shed 6 bases, and the junction held 5 bases outside the gene matches. This CDR3 region has 14 residues. CDR1 SQVTM and CDR2 ANQGSEA come from the germline V gene.

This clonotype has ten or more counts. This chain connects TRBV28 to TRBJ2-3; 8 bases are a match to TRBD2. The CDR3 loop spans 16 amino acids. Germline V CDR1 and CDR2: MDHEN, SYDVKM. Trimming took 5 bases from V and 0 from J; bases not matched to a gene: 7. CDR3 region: CASSPLLAGSTDTQYF. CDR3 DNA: TGTGCCAGCAGTCCACTCTTAGCGGGAAGCACAGATACGCAGTATTTT.

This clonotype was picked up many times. CDR3 amino acids: CSGPEVAGVRETQYF. DNA for the CDR3: TGCAGTGGTCCGGAGGTCGCGGGAGTAAGAGAGACCCAGTACTTC. This rearrangement joins TRBV20-1 to TRBJ2-5; 7 nucleotides agree with TRBD2. V lost 7 bases and J lost 4; bases outside the gene matches: 15. The CDR3 consists of 15 residues. CDR1 and CDR2 from the germline V gene are DFQATT and SNEGSKA (reference sequence).

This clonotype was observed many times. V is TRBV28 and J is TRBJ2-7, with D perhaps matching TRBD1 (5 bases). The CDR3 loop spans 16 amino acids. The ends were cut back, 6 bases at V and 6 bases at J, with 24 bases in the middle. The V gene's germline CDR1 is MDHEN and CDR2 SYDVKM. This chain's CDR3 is CASSARSSGPAPEQYF. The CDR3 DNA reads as TGTGCCAGCAGCGCCCGAAGTTCAGGGCCCGCTCCCGAGCAGTACTTC.